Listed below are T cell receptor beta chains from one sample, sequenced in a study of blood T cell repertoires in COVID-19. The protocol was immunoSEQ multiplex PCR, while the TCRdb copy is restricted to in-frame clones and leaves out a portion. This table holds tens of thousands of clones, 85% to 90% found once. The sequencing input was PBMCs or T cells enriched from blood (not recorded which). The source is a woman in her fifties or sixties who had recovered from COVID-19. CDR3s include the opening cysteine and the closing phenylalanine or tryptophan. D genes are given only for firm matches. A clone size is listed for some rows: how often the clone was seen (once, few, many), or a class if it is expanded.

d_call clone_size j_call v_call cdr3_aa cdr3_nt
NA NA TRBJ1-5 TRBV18 CASSPGGESNQPQHF TGTGCCAGCTCACCCGGGGGGGAGAGCAATCAGCCCCAGCATTTT
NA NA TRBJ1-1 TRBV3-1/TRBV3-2 CASSQDRWGTGNTEAFF TGTGCCAGCAGCCAAGATCGGTGGGGGACTGGGAACACTGAAGCTTTCTTT
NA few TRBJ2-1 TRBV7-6 CASSPALSSYNEQFF TGTGCCAGCAGCCCCGCCCTGAGCTCCTACAATGAGCAGTTCTTC
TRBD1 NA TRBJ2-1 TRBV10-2 CASSEYPLAHRGSYNEQFF TGCGCCAGCAGTGAGTATCCCCTAGCGCACAGGGGGTCCTACAATGAGCAGTTCTTC
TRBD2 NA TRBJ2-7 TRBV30 CAWSNSGGSYEQYF TGTGCCTGGAGTAATAGCGGGGGGTCCTACGAGCAGTACTTC
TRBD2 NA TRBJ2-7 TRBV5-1 CASSTGTSPYEQYF TGCGCCAGCAGCACCGGGACTAGTCCCTACGAGCAGTACTTC
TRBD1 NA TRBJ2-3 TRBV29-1 CSVEATGTGSTDTQYF TGCAGCGTTGAAGCCACCGGGACAGGAAGCACAGATACGCAGTATTTT
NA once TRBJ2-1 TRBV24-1 CATNARDWSEQFF TGTGCCACCAACGCGCGGGACTGGAGTGAGCAGTTCTTC
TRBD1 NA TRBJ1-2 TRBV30 CAWSIRTGGGYTF TGTGCCTGGAGTATTCGGACAGGAGGAGGCTACACCTTC
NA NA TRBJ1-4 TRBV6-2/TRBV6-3 CASSLRRVVRGNEKLFF TGTGCCAGCAGTTTGCGTCGGGTGGTTCGAGGTAATGAAAAACTGTTTTTT
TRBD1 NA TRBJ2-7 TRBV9 CASSVMSTGGLDEQYF TGTGCCAGCAGCGTTATGTCGACAGGGGGCCTTGACGAGCAGTACTTC
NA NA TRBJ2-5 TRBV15 CATSGASRETQYF TGTGCCACCAGCGGGGCCAGCAGGGAGACCCAGTACTTC
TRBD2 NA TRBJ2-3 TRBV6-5 CASSYGWGGDTQYF TGTGCCAGCAGTTACGGGTGGGGAGGGGATACGCAGTATTTT
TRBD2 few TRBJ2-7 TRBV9 CASSEGDGLAGNYEQYF TGTGCCAGCAGCGAGGGAGATGGACTAGCGGGAAACTACGAGCAGTACTTC
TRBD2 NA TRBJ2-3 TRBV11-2 CASSLDRGSLLWDTQYF TGTGCCAGCAGCTTAGATCGCGGGAGTCTTCTTTGGGATACGCAGTATTTT
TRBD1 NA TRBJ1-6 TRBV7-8 CASQKRTGALPDSPLHF TGTGCCAGCCAAAAGCGAACAGGGGCTTTACCAGATTCACCCCTCCACTTT
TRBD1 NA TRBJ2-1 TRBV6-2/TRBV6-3 CASSYSMRQGVFF TGTGCCAGCAGTTACTCGATGAGACAGGGCGTGTTCTTC
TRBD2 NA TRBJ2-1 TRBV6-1 CASSDVAGGPHEQFF TGTGCCAGCAGTGATGTGGCGGGGGGGCCCCATGAGCAGTTCTTC
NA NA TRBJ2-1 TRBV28 CASSLYRGRRTAYNEQFF TGTGCCAGCAGTTTATACCGGGGTCGGCGGACGGCCTACAATGAGCAGTTCTTC
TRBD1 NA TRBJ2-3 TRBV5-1 CASRHDRGSADTQYF TGCGCCAGCAGACATGACAGGGGGTCCGCAGATACGCAGTATTTT
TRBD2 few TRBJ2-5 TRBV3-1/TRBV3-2 CASSLTTSPNPYF TGTGCCAGCAGCCTTACGACTAGCCCCAACCCGTACTTC
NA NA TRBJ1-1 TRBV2 CASRELGTPSFLAFF TGTGCCAGCAGGGAACTAGGGACACCCTCATTTCTCGCTTTCTTT
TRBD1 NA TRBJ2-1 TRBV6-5 CASSFTGTADREQFF TGTGCCAGCAGCTTTACCGGGACAGCGGACAGAGAGCAGTTCTTC
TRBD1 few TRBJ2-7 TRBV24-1 CATSDGTGPTPYEQYF TGTGCCACCAGTGATGGGACAGGGCCCACACCTTACGAGCAGTACTTC
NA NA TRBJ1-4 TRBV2 CASSEDWTNEKLFF TGTGCCAGCAGCGAGGACTGGACTAATGAAAAACTGTTTTTT